This T cell receptor (beta chain) was obtained from a study of liver allograft versus peripheral blood T cells. Overall study: The study compared liver allograft T cell receptor repertoires against peripheral blood repertoires of liver transplant recipients. Study outcomes and limitations: Reportedly, the T cell receptor repertoires inside liver allografts were not the same as those in peripheral blood.

V was cut by 0 bases and J by 13 bases, with 13 bases left in between. The CDR3 has 13 amino acids. CDR1 DFQATT and CDR2 SNEGSKA come from the germline V gene (reference sequence). As for this clonotype: Its specificity is unknown.

TCRdb re-derived calls from the reads in MiXCR, one entry per CDR3 protein. The repertoire holds 10,000 to 15,000 distinct CDR3 sequences, with 28% as singletons. The receptor's source is a human patient who had a liver transplant. Certain T cells may be donor cells from the graft. The chain couples TRBV20-1 to TRBJ1-6, with TRBD1 as a possible D gene (5 bases). The CDR3: CSARDGEGLPLHF. The DNA for the CDR3 is TGCAGTGCTAGAGATGGGGAGGGACTCCCCCTCCACTTT.